The present T cell receptor (beta chain) was sequenced within a study of cytotoxic CD8 clonotypes in ibrutinib-treated CLL. General study points: Sustained-remission patients were sampled at one set of times and progressing patients at different ones.

To note about this clone: Its specificity is not known.

The data were produced by immunoSEQ multiplex PCR, yet TCRdb's version contains in-frame clones alone and is incomplete. The sample consists of roughly 250,000 clones, 70% of them appearing once. This TCR was recovered from a human donor with chronic lymphocytic leukemia. The input for sequencing was PBMCs, taken after 24 months of ibrutinib treatment.

CDR3 in DNA: TGTGCCAGCAGTTTATGGTCGAACAGGGGGACTGAAGCTTTCTTT. This translates into CASSLWSNRGTEAFF. The chain has TRBV28 and TRBJ1-1, with 8 bases identical to TRBD1. CDR1 and CDR2 from the germline V gene are MDHEN and SYDVKM. V lost 0 bases to trimming and J lost 5 bases; unmatched junction nucleotides: 5. CDR3 size: 15 residues.